The 14 T cell receptor beta chains below were found in one sample sequenced in a study of T-cell reconstitution after alpha-beta-depleted transplantation in children. Unique molecular identifiers were incorporated during preparation of the TCRbeta library. One entry per CDR3 protein, called by TCRdb with MiXCR from the PCR reads. The sample has about 400,000 distinct CDR3 sequences; roughly 21% are singletons. The starting material was PBMCs from the stem cell graft donor, obtained from the stem cell graft. The receptors derive from a human donor who donated a stem cell graft to a child with acute myeloid leukemia.

This clonotype was detected only a few times. This chain uses TRBV7-9 with TRBJ2-7; the match to TRBD2 covers 9 bases. This CDR3 is built from 15 residues. V was clipped by 5 bases and J by 3 bases; unmatched bases: 8. Germline assignment: CDR1 SEHNR and CDR2 FQNEAQ (reference sequence). The CDR3 sequence is CASSPEGLAFYEQYF. The CDR3, as DNA: TGTGCCAGCAGCCCGGAGGGACTAGCATTCTACGAGCAGTACTTC. Full variable domain (remainder filled in from reference TRBV7-9 and TRBJ2-7): DTGVSQNPRHKITKRGQNVTFRCDPISEHNRLYWYRQTLGQGPEFLTYFQNEAQLEKSRLLSDRFSAERPKGSFSTLEIQRTEQGDSAMYLCASSPEGLAFYEQYFGPGTRLTVT.

The V call is TRBV12-3 or TRBV12-4, the J call TRBJ2-7, with D maybe TRBD1 (6 bases). This CDR3 comprises 15 residues. Trimming took off 1 base at V and 6 bases at J, with 16 bases between the two ends. The CDR3 coding sequence is TGTGCCAGCAGTTTAGGGGTGGGGGCTATGTTCGAGCAGTACTTC. Amino acid sequence: CASSLGVGAMFEQYF.

Only a few counts were recorded for this clonotype. The V and J genes are TRBV28 and TRBJ1-4; 9 bases align to TRBD1. V shed 5 bases and J 1 base; nucleotides not matched to a gene: 8. CDR1 and CDR2 from the germline V gene are MDHEN and SYDVKM. CDR3 length: 17 residues. The CDR3 coding sequence is TGTGCCAGCAGTCCCTGGGACAGGGTTCAAACTAATGAAAAACTGTTTTTT. Its translation: CASSPWDRVQTNEKLFF.

The chain employs TRBV5-1 and TRBJ2-7, with a weak D call TRBD2 (5 bases). Trimming took off 0 bases at V and 4 bases at J, with 17 bases between the two ends. The CDR3 spans 16 residues. Per germline, CDR1 SGHRS and CDR2 YFSETQ. The CDR3: CASSLALADYVYEQYF. Here the CDR3 DNA reads TGCGCCAGCAGCTTGGCCTTGGCAGACTACGTGTACGAGCAGTACTTC.

The V and J genes are TRBV11-1 and TRBJ1-1; D gene ambiguous. Germline V gene lookup returns CDR1 SGHAT and CDR2 FQDESV (reference sequence). CDR3 length: 14 residues. Trimming pared 5 bases from V and 1 base from J, leaving 11 bases between. CDR3 protein: CASSPQPSNTEAFF. The CDR3 DNA reads as TGTGCCAGCAGCCCGCAGCCTTCGAACACTGAAGCTTTCTTT.

This clonotype was counted only a few times. V and J are TRBV12-3 or TRBV12-4 and TRBJ1-1, with D maybe TRBD1 (5 bases). The CDR3 has 12 residues. V lost 7 bases, J lost 10 bases, and 16 bases lay in between. The CDR3 protein is CASTLKGWGAFF. CDR3 in DNA: TGTGCCAGCACCCTAAAGGGGTGGGGAGCTTTCTTT.

The CDR3 sequence: CASSLDVVPNTGELFF. CDR3 coding DNA: TGTGCCAGCAGCTTAGATGTAGTCCCGAACACCGGGGAGCTGTTTTTT. The gene calls are TRBV13 and TRBJ2-2; D gene unclear. Trimming removed 1 base at V and 0 bases at J, with 9 bases between. Germline CDR1 PRHDT, CDR2 FYEKMQ (reference sequence). The CDR3 spans 16 residues.

The chain carries TRBV7-9 and TRBJ2-7; 10 nucleotides align to TRBD1. V was pared by 4 bases and J by 7 bases, with 13 bases of the junction left unmatched. Germline V gives CDR1 SEHNR, CDR2 FQNEAQ (reference sequence). This CDR3 has 16 amino acids. The chain's CDR3 is CASSSPTGTGVWEQYF. The CDR3 DNA is TGTGCCAGCAGCTCCCCGACCGGGACAGGGGTGTGGGAGCAGTACTTC. The whole variable domain, filled in from reference TRBV7-9 and TRBJ2-7, reads DTGVSQNPRHKITKRGQNVTFRCDPISEHNRLYWYRQTLGQGPEFLTYFQNEAQLEKSRLLSDRFSAERPKGSFSTLEIQRTEQGDSAMYLCASSSPTGTGVWEQYFGPGTRLTVT.

The chain is built from TRBV4-1 and TRBJ2-7; D not certain. The CDR3 has 13 amino acids. Trimming pared 0 bases from V and 0 bases from J, leaving 3 bases between. Germline V CDR1 and CDR2: MGHRA, YSYEKL. The CDR3 DNA reads as TGCGCCAGCAGCCAAGAATACTCCTACGAGCAGTACTTC. It encodes CASSQEYSYEQYF.

J is TRBJ1-2 and V is TRBV20-1; D call uncertain. The CDR3 length is 10 residues. Germline V gene data show CDR1 as DFQATT and CDR2 as SNEGSKA (reference sequence). The V end was cut by 3 bases, the J end by 14 bases, with 13 bases between. In nucleotides, the CDR3 is TGCAGTGCTAGCGACCGGCCTGAAACCTTC. As protein: CSASDRPETF.

Only a few counts were recorded for this clonotype. This chain joins TRBV12-3 or TRBV12-4 and TRBJ1-5; tentative D call: TRBD1 (5 bases). V was shortened by 6 bases and J by 5 bases, with 14 bases between the two germline ends. There are 14 residues in the CDR3. The CDR3 coding sequence is TGTGCCAGCAGCTGGGGCGGGGTAGATCAGCCCCAGCATTTT. This encodes CASSWGGVDQPQHF.

The J gene is TRBJ2-1, the V gene TRBV5-1; D gene ambiguous. Trimming left V 1 base short and J 8 bases short, with 16 bases between. The CDR3 runs 15 residues. Germline loops: CDR1 SGHRS, CDR2 YFSETQ. CDR3 protein: CASSLYGDTEDEQFF. The CDR3 region has the DNA TGCGCCAGCAGCTTGTACGGAGACACTGAGGATGAGCAGTTCTTC.

This clonotype was picked up many times. V is TRBV20-1 and J is TRBJ2-3; D perhaps matches TRBD2 (5 bases). Germline loops: CDR1 DFQATT, CDR2 SNEGSKA (reference sequence). This CDR3 comprises 11 residues. Trimming shortened V by 6 bases and J by 5 bases, and 9 bases separated the two germline ends. The CDR3 spells CSAAGVDTQYF. The CDR3 DNA reads as TGCAGTGCGGCGGGTGTAGATACGCAGTATTTT.

The chain uses TRBV28 and TRBJ2-7; D possibly corresponds to TRBD1 (6 bases). The V gene's germline CDR1 is MDHEN and CDR2 SYDVKM. The germline V and J ends were trimmed by 6 bases and 3 bases, with 9 bases remaining between them. This CDR3 contains 12 residues. The CDR3 sequence: CASSQGHYEQYF. The CDR3 DNA sequence: TGTGCCAGCAGCCAGGGACACTACGAGCAGTACTTC.